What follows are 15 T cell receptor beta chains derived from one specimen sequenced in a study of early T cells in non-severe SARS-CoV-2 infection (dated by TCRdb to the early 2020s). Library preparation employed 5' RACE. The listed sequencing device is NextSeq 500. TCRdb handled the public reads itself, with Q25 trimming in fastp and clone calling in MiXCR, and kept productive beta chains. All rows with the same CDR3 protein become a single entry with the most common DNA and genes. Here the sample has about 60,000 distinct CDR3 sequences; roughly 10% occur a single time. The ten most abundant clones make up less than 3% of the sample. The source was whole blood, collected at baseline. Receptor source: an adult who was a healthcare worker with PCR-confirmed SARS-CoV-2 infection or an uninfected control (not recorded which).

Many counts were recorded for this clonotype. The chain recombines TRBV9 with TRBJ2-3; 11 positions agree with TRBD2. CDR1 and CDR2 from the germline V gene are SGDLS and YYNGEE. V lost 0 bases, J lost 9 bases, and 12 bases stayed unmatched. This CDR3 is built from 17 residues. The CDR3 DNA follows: TGTGCCAGCAGCGTAGGCCCTAGCGGGGGGCCGTTAGGGACGCAGTATTTT. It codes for CASSVGPSGGPLGTQYF.

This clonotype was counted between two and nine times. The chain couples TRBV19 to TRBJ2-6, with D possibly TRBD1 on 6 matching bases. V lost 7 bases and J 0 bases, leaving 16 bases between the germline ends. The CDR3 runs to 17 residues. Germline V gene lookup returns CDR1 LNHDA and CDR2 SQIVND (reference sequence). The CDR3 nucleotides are TGTGCCAGTAAGGCCGGGACACGGTACTCTGGGGCCAACGTCCTGACTTTC. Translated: CASKAGTRYSGANVLTF. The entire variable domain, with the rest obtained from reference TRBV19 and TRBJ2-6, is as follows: DGGITQSPKYLFRKEGQNVTLSCEQNLNHDAMYWYRQDPGQGLRLIYYSQIVNDFQKGDIAEGYSVSREKKESFPLTVTSAQKNPTAFYLCASKAGTRYSGANVLTFGAGSRLTVL.

For the CDR3, the DNA is TGCGCCAGCAGCCAAGACTCTACAGGGGTGGCCAAAAACATTCAGTACTTC. Translating it yields CASSQDSTGVAKNIQYF. The V call is TRBV4-3, the J call TRBJ2-4; 7 positions agree with TRBD1. The CDR3 totals 17 residues. CDR1 and CDR2 from the germline V gene are LGHNA and YSLEER. Losses at the gene ends were 0 bases for V and 1 base for J; bases not matched to a gene: 6.

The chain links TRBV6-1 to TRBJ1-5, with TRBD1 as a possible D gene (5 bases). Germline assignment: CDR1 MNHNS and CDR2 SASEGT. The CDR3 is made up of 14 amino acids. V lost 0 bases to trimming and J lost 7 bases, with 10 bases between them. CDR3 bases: TGTGCCAGCAGTGAAGCCGCAGGGAGGCAGCCCCAGCATTTT. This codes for CASSEAAGRQPQHF.

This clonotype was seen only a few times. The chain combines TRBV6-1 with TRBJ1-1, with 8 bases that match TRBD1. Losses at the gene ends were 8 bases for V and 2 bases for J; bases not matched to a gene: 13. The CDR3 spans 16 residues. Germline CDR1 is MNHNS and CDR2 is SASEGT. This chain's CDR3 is CASQMRQGTGNTEAFF. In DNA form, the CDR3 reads TGTGCCAGCCAAATGAGACAGGGGACGGGAAACACTGAAGCTTTCTTT.

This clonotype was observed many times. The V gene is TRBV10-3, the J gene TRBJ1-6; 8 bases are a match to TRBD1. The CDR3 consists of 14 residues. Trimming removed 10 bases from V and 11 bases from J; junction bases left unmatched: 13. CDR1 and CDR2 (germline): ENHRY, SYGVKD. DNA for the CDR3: TGTGCCACCGGCTTGGGAGGGGGACAGGCACCCCTCCACTTT. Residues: CATGLGGGQAPLHF.

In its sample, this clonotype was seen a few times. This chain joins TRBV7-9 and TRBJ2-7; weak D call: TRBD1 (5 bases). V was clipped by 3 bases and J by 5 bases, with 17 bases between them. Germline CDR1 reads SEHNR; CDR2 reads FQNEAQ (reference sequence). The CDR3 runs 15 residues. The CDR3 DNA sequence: TGTGCCAGCAGCTTCCTCCAGGGTTCAAGGAACGAGCAGTACTTC. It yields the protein CASSFLQGSRNEQYF.

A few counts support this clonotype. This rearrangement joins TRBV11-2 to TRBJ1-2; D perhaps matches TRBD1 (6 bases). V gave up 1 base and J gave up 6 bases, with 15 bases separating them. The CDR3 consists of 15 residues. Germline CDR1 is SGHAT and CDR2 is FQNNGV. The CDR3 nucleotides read TGTGCCAGCAGCTTAGCCGTATCGGGGGGCGATGGCTACACCTTC. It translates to CASSLAVSGGDGYTF.

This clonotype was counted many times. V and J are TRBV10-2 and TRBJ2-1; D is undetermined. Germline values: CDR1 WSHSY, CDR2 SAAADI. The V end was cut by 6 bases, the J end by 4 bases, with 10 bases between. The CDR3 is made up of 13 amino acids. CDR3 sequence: CASRGLLYNEQFF. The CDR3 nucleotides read TGCGCCAGCAGGGGGTTGCTTTACAATGAGCAGTTCTTC.

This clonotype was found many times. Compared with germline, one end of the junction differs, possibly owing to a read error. As DNA, the CDR3 is TGTGCCAGCAGCCTAGGGGGGAGAAGTGGAGGCTACACCTTC. This sequence encodes CASSLGGRSGGYTF. The V gene is TRBV13, the J gene TRBJ1-2; D is possibly TRBD1 (6 bases). The CDR3 covers 14 residues. CDR1 is PRHDT and CDR2 is FYEKMQ in the germline V gene (reference sequence).

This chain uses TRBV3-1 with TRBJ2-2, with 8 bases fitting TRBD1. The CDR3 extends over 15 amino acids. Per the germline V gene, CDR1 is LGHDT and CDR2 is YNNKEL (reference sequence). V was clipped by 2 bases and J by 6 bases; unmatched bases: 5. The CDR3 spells CASSQRTGWAGELFF. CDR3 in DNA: TGTGCCAGCAGCCAAAGGACAGGGTGGGCCGGGGAGCTGTTTTTT.

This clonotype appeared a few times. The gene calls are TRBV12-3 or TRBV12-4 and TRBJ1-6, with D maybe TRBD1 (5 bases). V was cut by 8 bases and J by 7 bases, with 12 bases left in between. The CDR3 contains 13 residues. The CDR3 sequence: CASSGTGNSPLHF. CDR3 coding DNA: TGTGCCAGCTCCGGGACGGGAAATTCACCCCTCCACTTT.

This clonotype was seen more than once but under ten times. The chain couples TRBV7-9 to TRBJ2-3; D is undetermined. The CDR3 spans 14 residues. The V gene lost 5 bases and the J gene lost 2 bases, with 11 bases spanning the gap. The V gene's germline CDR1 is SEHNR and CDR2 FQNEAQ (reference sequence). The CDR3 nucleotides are TGTGCCAGCAGCCCCGGTGGAGACACAGATACGCAGTATTTT. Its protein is CASSPGGDTDTQYF.

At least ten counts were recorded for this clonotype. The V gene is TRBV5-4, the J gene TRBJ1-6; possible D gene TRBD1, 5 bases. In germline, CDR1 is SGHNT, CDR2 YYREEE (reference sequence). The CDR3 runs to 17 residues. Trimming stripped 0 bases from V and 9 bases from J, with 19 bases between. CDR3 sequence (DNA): TGTGCCAGCAGCTTGGGGGGCGCGAATGGGCAAAGTTCACCCCTCCACTTT. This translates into CASSLGGANGQSSPLHF.

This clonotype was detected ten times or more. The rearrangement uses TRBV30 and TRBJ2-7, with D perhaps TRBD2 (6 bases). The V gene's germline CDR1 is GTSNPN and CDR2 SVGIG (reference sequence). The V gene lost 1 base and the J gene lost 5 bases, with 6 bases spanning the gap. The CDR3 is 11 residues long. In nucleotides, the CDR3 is TGTGCCTGGAGTGGGGGGGACGAGCAGTACTTC. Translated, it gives CAWSGGDEQYF.